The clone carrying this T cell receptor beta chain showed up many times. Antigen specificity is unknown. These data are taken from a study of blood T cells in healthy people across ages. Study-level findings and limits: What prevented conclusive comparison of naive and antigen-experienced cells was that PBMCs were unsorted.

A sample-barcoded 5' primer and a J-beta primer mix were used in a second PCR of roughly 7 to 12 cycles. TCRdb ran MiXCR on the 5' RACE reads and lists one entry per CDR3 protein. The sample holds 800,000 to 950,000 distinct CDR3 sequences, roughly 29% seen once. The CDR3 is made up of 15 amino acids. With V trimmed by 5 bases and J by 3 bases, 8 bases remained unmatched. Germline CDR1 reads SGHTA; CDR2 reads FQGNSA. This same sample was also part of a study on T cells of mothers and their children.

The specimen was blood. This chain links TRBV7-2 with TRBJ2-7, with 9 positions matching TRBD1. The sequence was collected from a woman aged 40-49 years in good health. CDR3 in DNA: TGTGCCAGCAGCCCCGATACAGGGGGCGTCTACGAGCAGTACTTC. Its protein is CASSPDTGGVYEQYF.